This TCR beta chain was sequenced for a study of chemoradiotherapy in HPV16-positive cancers. Study-level information: Functional T-cell assays on two HPV16-positive patients' cells defined candidate HPV-specific clones and common TCR motifs.

Trimming pared 4 bases from V and 4 bases from J, leaving 7 bases between. Per the germline V gene, CDR1 is SEHNR and CDR2 is FQNEAQ (reference sequence). The CDR3 length is 12 residues. Sequencing used immunoSEQ multiplex PCR; TCRdb keeps in-frame clones, though not all of them. The profile shows 1,200 or so clones, about 89% of them singletons. The V call is TRBV7-9, the J call TRBJ2-5, with D hard to call. Sequencing was performed on tumor tissue, taken from a patient who underwent chemoradiotherapy. This clonotype was obtained from a human donor with HPV-associated anogenital cancer. The CDR3 loop reads CASSYVVETQYF. In DNA form, the CDR3 reads TGTGCCAGCAGCTACGTCGTAGAGACCCAGTACTTC.